These 28 T cell receptor beta chains share one sample of origin, sequenced in a study of cytomegalovirus exposure and HLA in healthy donors. PCR primers comprised 60 Vbeta and 13 Jbeta primers. Sequenced by immunoSEQ multiplex PCR; TCRdb stores in-frame clones only, minus some. The table has roughly 20,000 clones, about 80% seen once; the top ten hold over 20%. Sequenced material: PBMCs. These receptors all stem from a human donor in good health.

This clone was observed a handful of times. The chain employs TRBV11-2 and TRBJ1-5; D is uncertain. The V and J ends lost 2 bases and 6 bases respectively, with 11 bases between them. The CDR3 runs to 14 residues. CDR1 is SGHAT, CDR2 FQNNGV, per germline. The chain's CDR3 is CASSLTPVAQPQHF. The CDR3 DNA reads TGTGCCAGCAGCTTAACCCCAGTAGCTCAGCCCCAGCATTTT.

V is TRBV7-9 and J is TRBJ1-1; TRBD1 is a possible D gene (6 bases). This CDR3 spans 14 amino acids. V was clipped by 11 bases and J by 0 bases, with 16 bases between them. Germline CDR1 reads SEHNR; CDR2 reads FQNEAQ (reference sequence). The CDR3 nucleotides read TGTGCCGTCCTATTTAGGGGGATGAACACTGAAGCTTTCTTT. Translated, it gives CAVLFRGMNTEAFF.

J is TRBJ1-6 and V is TRBV19; TRBD1 agrees at 7 bases. In germline, CDR1 is LNHDA, CDR2 SQIVND (reference sequence). V lost 5 bases and J lost 9; bases outside the gene matches: 7. This CDR3 spans 14 amino acids. The CDR3 spells CASSLRDRTSPLHF. In nucleotides, the CDR3 is TGTGCCAGTAGTCTCCGGGACAGAACTTCACCCCTCCACTTT.

Only one count was recorded for this clone. The chain recombines TRBV7-3 with TRBJ1-1; TRBD1 is a possible D gene (6 bases). The CDR3 has 13 amino acids. Deletions cut 5 bases from V and 1 base from J, with 8 bases between. The V gene's germline CDR1 is SGHTA and CDR2 FQGTGA. As DNA, the CDR3 is TGTGCCAGCAGCCGGGGACAGAACACTGAAGCTTTCTTT. This codes for CASSRGQNTEAFF.

This chain links TRBV10-2 with TRBJ1-1; 9 bases align to TRBD1. This CDR3 is 15 amino acids long. Germline values: CDR1 WSHSY, CDR2 SAAADI. V lost 4 bases, J lost 4 bases, and 7 bases stayed unmatched. CDR3: CASSGVKDRGTEAFF. CDR3 coding DNA: TGCGCCAGCAGTGGTGTAAAGGACAGGGGCACTGAAGCTTTCTTT.

The rearrangement links TRBV29-1 to TRBJ1-1, with D hard to call. This CDR3 has 12 residues. Germline V lookup: CDR1 SQVTM, CDR2 ANQGSEA. The ends were cut back, 4 bases at V and 1 base at J, with 7 bases in the middle. In DNA, the CDR3 is TGCAGCGTTGTGGCTCCGAACACTGAAGCTTTCTTT. It yields the protein CSVVAPNTEAFF. Combining the CDR3 with reference TRBV29-1 and TRBJ1-1 gives the whole variable domain SAVISQKPSRDICQRGTSLTIQCQVDSQVTMMFWYRQQPGQSLTLIATANQGSEATYESGFVIDKFPISRPNLTFSTLTVSNMSPEDSSIYLCSVVAPNTEAFFGQGTRLTVV.

The V and J genes are TRBV7-2 and TRBJ2-1; possibly TRBD2 for D (8 bases). The CDR3 has 15 residues. V was shortened by 6 bases and J by 4 bases, with 16 bases between the two germline ends. Germline V CDR1 and CDR2: SGHTA, FQGNSA. The CDR3 DNA is TGTGCCAGCAGTCGGGGGGGACAGAGATACAATGAGCAGTTCTTC. Its translation is CASSRGGQRYNEQFF.

This chain connects TRBV18 to TRBJ2-7, with 9 bases matching TRBD2. From germline, CDR1 is KGHSH and CDR2 LQKENI. The length of the CDR3 is 17 residues. V lost 3 bases and J lost 4; bases outside the gene matches: 13. CDR3 nucleotide sequence: TGTGCCAGCTCACCGGGCCCTCGGGGCGGGAGGGCGTACGAGCAGTACTTC. Protein sequence: CASSPGPRGGRAYEQYF.

The gene calls are TRBV2 and TRBJ2-7; 10 bases match TRBD1. Looked up from germline, CDR1 is SNHLY and CDR2 is FYNNEI. The CDR3 has 15 amino acids. Trimming cost V 6 bases and J 2 bases; bases outside gene matches: 7. The CDR3 DNA reads TGTGCCAGCAGAGTTGGGACAGGGGAGACCTACGAGCAGTACTTC. Translation gives CASRVGTGETYEQYF.

The chain is built from TRBV7-2 and TRBJ1-5; D may be TRBD1 (5 bases). Trimming removed 1 base at V and 4 bases at J, with 11 bases between. The CDR3 extends over 15 amino acids. Germline values: CDR1 SGHTA, CDR2 FQGNSA. CDR3 sequence reads: CASSLVGRWNQPQHF. The CDR3 bases are TGTGCCAGCAGCTTAGTGGGGCGGTGGAATCAGCCCCAGCATTTT.

The CDR3 nucleotides read TGTGCCAGCAGCTTCCGACAGGATCCGGGGGAGACCCAGTACTTC. Its protein product is CASSFRQDPGETQYF. The chain uses TRBV9 and TRBJ2-5; tentative D call: TRBD1 (6 bases). V was clipped by 4 bases and J by 5 bases, with 18 bases between them. The CDR3 runs 15 residues. Germline V gives CDR1 SGDLS, CDR2 YYNGEE.

This clone was observed a single time. The rearrangement joins TRBV7-2 to TRBJ1-2; D may be TRBD1 (5 bases). V lost 2 bases to trimming and J lost 4 bases, with 11 bases between them. The germline V gene has CDR1 SGHTA and CDR2 FQGNSA. This CDR3 is built from 14 residues. In DNA, the CDR3 is TGTGCCAGCAGCTTACAGGATACAGGCTATGGCTACACCTTC. Translating it yields CASSLQDTGYGYTF.

The chain is built from TRBV7-4 and TRBJ2-7; 9 bases fit TRBD2. The V and J ends lost 5 bases and 4 bases, in that order; junction bases with no gene match: 9. Germline V CDR1 and CDR2: SGHVT, SQSDAQ. The CDR3 has 15 residues. CDR3: CASSPEREVLYEQYF. The CDR3 nucleotides are TGTGCCAGCAGCCCCGAGCGGGAGGTTCTATACGAGCAGTACTTC.

V usage is TRBV5-1 and J usage is TRBJ2-5; a possible D gene is TRBD2 (5 bases). Germline CDR1 is SGHRS and CDR2 is YFSETQ. CDR3 length equals 15 residues. V dropped 2 bases and J dropped 4 bases, with 15 bases sitting between them. CDR3 loop: CASSFRTRDRETQYF. The CDR3 coding sequence is TGCGCCAGCAGCTTCCGGACTCGGGATAGAGAGACCCAGTACTTC.

The V call is TRBV21-1, the J call TRBJ1-1. TRBV21-1 is marked as a pseudogene. The CDR3 is made up of 16 amino acids. The CDR3 nucleotides read TGTGCCGGCAGCAAAATCCTCGAATTGGGGGGCACTGAAGCTTTCTTT. As protein: CAGSKILELGGTEAFF.

V and J are TRBV9 and TRBJ2-1, with 11 positions matching TRBD2. CDR3 length: 15 residues. Trimming took 3 bases from V and 6 from J; bases not matched to a gene: 5. CDR1 and CDR2 (germline): SGDLS, YYNGEE. CDR3 amino acids: CASSGRTSGFNEQFF. The DNA of the CDR3 is TGTGCCAGCAGCGGCAGGACTAGCGGGTTCAATGAGCAGTTCTTC.

The CDR3 loop reads CASSESRTSGPGSYEQYF. CDR3 bases: TGCGCCAGCAGTGAGTCAAGGACTAGCGGGCCTGGGTCCTACGAGCAGTACTTC. J is TRBJ2-7 and V is TRBV10-1; 11 bases are shared with TRBD2. Trimming took 0 bases from V and 1 from J; bases not matched to a gene: 8. CDR3 length: 18 residues. The V gene's germline CDR1 is WNHNN and CDR2 SYGVQD (reference sequence).

This chain joins TRBV6-6 and TRBJ2-6, with D uncertain. This CDR3 region has 15 residues. V was cut by 6 bases and J by 0 bases, with 9 bases left in between. CDR1 and CDR2 (germline): MNHNY, SVGAGI (reference sequence). The CDR3 sequence: CASREQNSGANVLTF. DNA for the CDR3: TGTGCCAGCAGAGAACAGAACTCTGGGGCCAACGTCCTGACTTTC.

The chain links TRBV7-8 to TRBJ2-1; TRBD2 matches 7 bases. Losses at the gene ends were 1 base for V and 7 bases for J; bases not matched to a gene: 10. The CDR3 has 16 amino acids. Germline CDR1 SGHVS, CDR2 FQNEAQ. CDR3 region: CASSLVVSGYFNEQFF. The CDR3 DNA follows: TGTGCCAGCAGCTTAGTAGTTAGCGGGTACTTTAATGAGCAGTTCTTC.

This sequence joins TRBV30 and TRBJ1-1; D is unclear. The CDR3 covers 13 residues. V was clipped by 1 base and J by 0 bases, with 6 bases between them. Looked up from germline, CDR1 is GTSNPN and CDR2 is SVGIG (reference sequence). The CDR3 sequence is CAWSGGMNTEAFF. CDR3 DNA: TGTGCCTGGAGTGGAGGGATGAACACTGAAGCTTTCTTT.

The V and J genes are TRBV9 and TRBJ2-5; TRBD2 matches 7 bases. The CDR3 is made up of 16 amino acids. In germline, CDR1 is SGDLS, CDR2 YYNGEE. Trimming took 0 bases from V and 2 from J; bases not matched to a gene: 7. CDR3 region: CASSVGGGGGQETQYF. In DNA, the CDR3 is TGTGCCAGCAGCGTAGGGGGTGGGGGAGGGCAAGAGACCCAGTACTTC.

V and J are TRBV6-6 and TRBJ1-6; no clear D. This CDR3 spans 14 amino acids. V was shortened by 0 bases and J by 5 bases, with 5 bases between the two germline ends. Germline V gives CDR1 MNHNY, CDR2 SVGAGI (reference sequence). The CDR3 loop is CASSYSADNSPLHF. CDR3 in DNA: TGTGCCAGCAGTTACTCCGCAGATAATTCACCCCTCCACTTT.

V is TRBV27 and J is TRBJ1-1; possible D gene TRBD1, 5 bases. In germline, CDR1 is MNHEY, CDR2 SMNVEV (reference sequence). CDR3 size: 15 residues. V shed 0 bases and J shed 5 bases, with 13 bases lying between them. The CDR3 spells CASSLSPQGGTEAFF. CDR3 DNA: TGTGCCAGCAGTTTATCGCCCCAGGGAGGGACTGAAGCTTTCTTT.

This chain links TRBV5-5 with TRBJ2-3, with D uncertain. V gave up 3 bases and J gave up 6 bases, with 8 bases separating them. Looked up from germline, CDR1 is SGHKS and CDR2 is YYEKEE (reference sequence). The length of the CDR3 is 12 residues. The CDR3 DNA follows: TGTGCCAGCAGCTATACTATCGATACGCAGTATTTT. Translated: CASSYTIDTQYF.

V gene TRBV25-1 combines with J gene TRBJ2-2, with 8 bases identical to TRBD1. CDR3 length: 14 residues. Germline V lookup: CDR1 MGHDK, CDR2 SYGVNS. Trimming cost V 6 bases and J 4 bases; bases outside gene matches: 4. CDR3 sequence: CASRPGGPTGELFF. The CDR3 DNA follows: TGTGCCAGCAGACCAGGGGGCCCCACCGGGGAGCTGTTTTTT.

The chain is built from TRBV27 and TRBJ1-5; possible D gene TRBD1, 6 bases. The CDR3 extends over 16 amino acids. CDR1 and CDR2 from the germline V gene are MNHEY and SMNVEV (reference sequence). V lost 6 bases, J lost 0 bases, and 15 bases lay in between. The CDR3 DNA is TGTGCCAGCAGATTAAGGGGGGGGTATAGCAATCAGCCCCAGCATTTT. Translated: CASRLRGGYSNQPQHF.

This clone was seen a handful of times. The chain is built from TRBV7-2 and TRBJ2-1; no firm D call. Trimming stripped 2 bases from V and 6 bases from J, with 2 bases between. The germline CDR1 and CDR2 sequences are SGHTA and FQGNSA. This CDR3 region has 11 residues. In DNA form, the CDR3 reads TGTGCCAGCAGCTTACTCAATGAGCAGTTCTTC. As protein: CASSLLNEQFF.

The J gene is TRBJ1-4, the V gene TRBV7-9; TRBD1 aligns across 7 bases. Unmatched junction bases numbered 9, after V lost 6 bases and J lost 5 bases. The CDR3 runs 15 residues. CDR1 is SEHNR and CDR2 is FQNEAQ in the germline V gene (reference sequence). The CDR3 is CASSSTGTVNEKLFF. DNA of the CDR3: TGTGCCAGCAGTTCGACCGGGACAGTAAATGAAAAACTGTTTTTT.